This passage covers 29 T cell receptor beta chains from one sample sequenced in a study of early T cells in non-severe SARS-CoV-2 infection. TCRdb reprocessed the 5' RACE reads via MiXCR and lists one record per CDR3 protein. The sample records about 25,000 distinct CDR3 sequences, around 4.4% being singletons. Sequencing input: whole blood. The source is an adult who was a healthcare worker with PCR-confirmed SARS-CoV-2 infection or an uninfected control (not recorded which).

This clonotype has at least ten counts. CDR3 nucleotides: TGTGCCAGCAGCTTTGGGGAAGCAGCTTTCTTT. Its translation is CASSFGEAAFF. This sequence joins TRBV7-9 and TRBJ1-1, with D unresolved. Trimming removed 3 bases from V and 10 bases from J, with 9 bases in between. The CDR3 covers 11 residues. Germline lookup yields CDR1 SEHNR and CDR2 FQNEAQ (reference sequence).

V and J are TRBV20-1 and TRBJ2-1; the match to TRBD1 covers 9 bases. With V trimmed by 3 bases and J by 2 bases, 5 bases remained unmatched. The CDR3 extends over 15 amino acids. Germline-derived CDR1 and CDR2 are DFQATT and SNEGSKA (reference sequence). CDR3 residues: CSARKDRGTYNEQFF. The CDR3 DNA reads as TGCAGTGCTAGGAAGGACAGGGGCACCTACAATGAGCAGTTCTTC.

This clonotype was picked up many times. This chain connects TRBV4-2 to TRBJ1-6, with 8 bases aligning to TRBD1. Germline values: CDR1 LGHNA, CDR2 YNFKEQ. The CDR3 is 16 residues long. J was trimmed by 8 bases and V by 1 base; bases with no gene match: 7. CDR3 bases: TGTGCCAGCAGCCAAGTCTTCGCGACAGGGGATTCACCCCTCCACTTT. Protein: CASSQVFATGDSPLHF.

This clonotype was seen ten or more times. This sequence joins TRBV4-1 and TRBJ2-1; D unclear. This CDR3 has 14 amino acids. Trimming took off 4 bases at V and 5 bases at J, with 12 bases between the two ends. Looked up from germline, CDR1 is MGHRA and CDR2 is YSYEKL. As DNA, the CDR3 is TGCGCCAGCAGCCTCGGTCCCAGCAACAATGAGCAGTTCTTC. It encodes CASSLGPSNNEQFF.

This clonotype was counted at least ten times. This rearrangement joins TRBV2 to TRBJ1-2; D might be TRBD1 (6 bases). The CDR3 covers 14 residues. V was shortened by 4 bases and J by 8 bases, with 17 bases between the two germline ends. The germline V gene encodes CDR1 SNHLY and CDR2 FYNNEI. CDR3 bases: TGTGCCAGCAGTGCGGGTTTCAGGGGATCCGGCTACACCTTC. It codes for CASSAGFRGSGYTF.

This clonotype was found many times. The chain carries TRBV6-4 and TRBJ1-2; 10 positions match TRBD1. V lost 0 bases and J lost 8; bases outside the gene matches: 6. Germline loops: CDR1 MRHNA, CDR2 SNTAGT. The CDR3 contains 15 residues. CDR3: CASSDSLTGGDGYTF. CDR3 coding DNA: TGTGCCAGCAGTGACTCCCTGACAGGGGGCGACGGCTACACCTTC.

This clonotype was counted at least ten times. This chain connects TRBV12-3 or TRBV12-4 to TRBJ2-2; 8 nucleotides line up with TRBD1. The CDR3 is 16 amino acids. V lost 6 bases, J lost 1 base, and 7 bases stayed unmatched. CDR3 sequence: CASSRQQGGNTGELFF. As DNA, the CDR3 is TGTGCCAGCAGCCGACAACAGGGGGGGAACACCGGGGAGCTGTTTTTT.

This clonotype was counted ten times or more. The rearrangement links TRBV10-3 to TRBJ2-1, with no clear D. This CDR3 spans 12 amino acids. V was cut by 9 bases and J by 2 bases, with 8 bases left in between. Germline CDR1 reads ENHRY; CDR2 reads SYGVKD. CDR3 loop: CAIENPYNEQFF. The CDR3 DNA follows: TGTGCCATTGAGAATCCCTACAATGAGCAGTTCTTC.

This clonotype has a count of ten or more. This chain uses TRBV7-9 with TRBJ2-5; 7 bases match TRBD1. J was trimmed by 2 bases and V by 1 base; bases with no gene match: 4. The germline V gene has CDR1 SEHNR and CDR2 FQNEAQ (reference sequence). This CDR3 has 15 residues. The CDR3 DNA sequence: TGTGCCAGCAGCTTAGAAGGACAGGCACAAGAGACCCAGTACTTC. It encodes CASSLEGQAQETQYF.

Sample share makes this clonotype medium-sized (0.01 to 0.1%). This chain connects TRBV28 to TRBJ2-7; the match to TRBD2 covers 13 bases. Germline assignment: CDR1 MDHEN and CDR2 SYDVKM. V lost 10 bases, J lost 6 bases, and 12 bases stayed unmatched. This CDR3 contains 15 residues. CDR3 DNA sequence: TGTGCCACCACCTTTGGAGGGACTAGCGGGACCGAGCAGTACTTC. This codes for CATTFGGTSGTEQYF.

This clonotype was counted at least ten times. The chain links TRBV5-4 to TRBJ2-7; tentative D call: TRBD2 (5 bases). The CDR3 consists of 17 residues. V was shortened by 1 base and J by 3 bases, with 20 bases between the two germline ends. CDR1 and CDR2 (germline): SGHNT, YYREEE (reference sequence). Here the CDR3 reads CASSLTGRTREGYEQYF. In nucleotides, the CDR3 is TGTGCCAGCAGCTTGACTGGGCGGACGCGAGAGGGCTACGAGCAGTACTTC.

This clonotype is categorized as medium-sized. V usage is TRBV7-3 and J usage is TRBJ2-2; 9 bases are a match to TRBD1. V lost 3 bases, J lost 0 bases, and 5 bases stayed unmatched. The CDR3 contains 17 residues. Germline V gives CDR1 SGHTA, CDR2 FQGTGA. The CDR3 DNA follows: TGTGCCAGCAGCTTTGGGGGGACAGGGCCGAACACCGGGGAGCTGTTTTTT. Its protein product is CASSFGGTGPNTGELFF.

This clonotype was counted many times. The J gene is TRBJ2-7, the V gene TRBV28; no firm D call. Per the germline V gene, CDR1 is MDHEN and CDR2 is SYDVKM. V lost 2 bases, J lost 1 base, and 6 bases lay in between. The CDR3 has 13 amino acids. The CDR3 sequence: CASSLLSSYEQYF. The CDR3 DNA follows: TGTGCCAGCAGTTTACTCAGTTCCTACGAGCAGTACTTC. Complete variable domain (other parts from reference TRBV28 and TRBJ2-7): DVKVTQSSRYLVKRTGEKVFLECVQDMDHENMFWYRQDPGLGLRLIYFSYDVKMKEKGDIPEGYSVSREKKERFSLILESASTNQTSMYLCASSLLSSYEQYFGPGTRLTVT.

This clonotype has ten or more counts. The CDR3 bases are TGTGCCAGCAGCCCTTCAGGGGGCGCGAGAGAGTTCTTC. It yields the protein CASSPSGGAREFF. This chain uses TRBV7-2 with TRBJ2-1; 8 bases are a match to TRBD1. The CDR3 sequence is 13 residues long. J lost 14 bases, V lost 5 bases, and 11 bases had no gene match. Germline assignment: CDR1 SGHTA and CDR2 FQGNSA.

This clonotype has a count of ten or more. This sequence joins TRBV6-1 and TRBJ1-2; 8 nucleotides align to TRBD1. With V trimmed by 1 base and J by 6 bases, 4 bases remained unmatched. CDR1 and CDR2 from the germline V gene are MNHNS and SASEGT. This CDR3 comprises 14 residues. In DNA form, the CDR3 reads TGTGCCAGCAGTGAAGAGGCAGGGGGCAATGGCTACACCTTC. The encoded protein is CASSEEAGGNGYTF.

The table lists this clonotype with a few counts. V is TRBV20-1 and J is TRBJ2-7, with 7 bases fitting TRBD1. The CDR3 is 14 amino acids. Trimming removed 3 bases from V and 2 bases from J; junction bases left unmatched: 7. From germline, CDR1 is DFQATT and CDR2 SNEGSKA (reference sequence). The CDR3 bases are TGCAGTGCTAGTAGGCCACAGGGGACCTACGAGCAGTACTTC. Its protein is CSASRPQGTYEQYF.

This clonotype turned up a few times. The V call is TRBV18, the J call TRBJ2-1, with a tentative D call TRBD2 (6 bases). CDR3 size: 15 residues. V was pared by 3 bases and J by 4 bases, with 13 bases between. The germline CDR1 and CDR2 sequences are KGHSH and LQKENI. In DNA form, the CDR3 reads TGTGCCAGCTCACCGGCTAGCGACCAATACAATGAGCAGTTCTTC. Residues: CASSPASDQYNEQFF. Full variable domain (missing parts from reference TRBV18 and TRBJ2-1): NAGVMQNPRHLVRRRGQEARLRCSPMKGHSHVYWYRQLPEEGLKFMVYLQKENIIDESGMPKERFSAEFPKEGPSILRIQQVVRGDSAAYFCASSPASDQYNEQFFGPGTRLTVL.

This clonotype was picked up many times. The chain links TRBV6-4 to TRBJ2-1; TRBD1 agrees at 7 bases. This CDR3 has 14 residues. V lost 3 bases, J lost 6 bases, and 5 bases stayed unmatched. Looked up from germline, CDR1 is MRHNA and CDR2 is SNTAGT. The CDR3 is CASSDEPGGNEQFF. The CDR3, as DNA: TGTGCCAGCAGTGATGAACCAGGGGGCAATGAGCAGTTCTTC.

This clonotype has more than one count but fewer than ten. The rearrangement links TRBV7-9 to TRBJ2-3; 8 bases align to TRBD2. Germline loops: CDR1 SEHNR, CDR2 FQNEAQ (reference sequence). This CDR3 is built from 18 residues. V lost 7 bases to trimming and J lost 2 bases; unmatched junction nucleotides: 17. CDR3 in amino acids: CASIRVEGSGAFTDTQYF. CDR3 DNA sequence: TGTGCCAGCATCCGGGTGGAGGGTAGCGGGGCGTTCACAGATACGCAGTATTTT.

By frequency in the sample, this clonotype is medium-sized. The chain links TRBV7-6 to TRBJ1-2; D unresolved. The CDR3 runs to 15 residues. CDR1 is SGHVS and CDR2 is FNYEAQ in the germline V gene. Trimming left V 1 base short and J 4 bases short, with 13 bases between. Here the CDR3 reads CASSLDYGISYGYTF. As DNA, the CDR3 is TGTGCCAGCAGCTTAGACTACGGGATCTCCTATGGCTACACCTTC.

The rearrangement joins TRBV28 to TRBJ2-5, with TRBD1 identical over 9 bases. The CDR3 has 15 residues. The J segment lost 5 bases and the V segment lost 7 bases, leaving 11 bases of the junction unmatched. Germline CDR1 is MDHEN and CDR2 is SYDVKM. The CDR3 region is CASTLTQGARETQYF. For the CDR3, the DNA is TGTGCCAGCACCCTGACACAGGGGGCGCGTGAGACCCAGTACTTC.

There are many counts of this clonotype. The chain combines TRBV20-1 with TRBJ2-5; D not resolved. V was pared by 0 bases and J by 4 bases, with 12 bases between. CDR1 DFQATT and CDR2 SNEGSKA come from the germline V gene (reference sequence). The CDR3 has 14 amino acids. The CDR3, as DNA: TGCAGTGCTAGAGAGACCGCTGGCGGAGAGACCCAGTACTTC. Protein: CSARETAGGETQYF.

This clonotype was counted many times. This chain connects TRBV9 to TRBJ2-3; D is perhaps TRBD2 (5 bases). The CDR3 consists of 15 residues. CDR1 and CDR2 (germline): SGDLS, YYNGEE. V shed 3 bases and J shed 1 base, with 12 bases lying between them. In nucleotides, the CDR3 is TGTGCCAGCAGCGCGGACGAGGGCCGCACAGATACGCAGTATTTT. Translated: CASSADEGRTDTQYF.

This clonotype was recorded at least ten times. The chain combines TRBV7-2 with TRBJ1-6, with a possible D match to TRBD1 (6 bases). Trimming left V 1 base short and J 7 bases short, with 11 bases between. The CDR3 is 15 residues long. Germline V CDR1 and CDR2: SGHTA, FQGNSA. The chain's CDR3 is CASSLDQGRNSPLHF. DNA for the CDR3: TGTGCCAGCAGCTTAGATCAGGGGAGGAATTCACCCCTCCACTTT.

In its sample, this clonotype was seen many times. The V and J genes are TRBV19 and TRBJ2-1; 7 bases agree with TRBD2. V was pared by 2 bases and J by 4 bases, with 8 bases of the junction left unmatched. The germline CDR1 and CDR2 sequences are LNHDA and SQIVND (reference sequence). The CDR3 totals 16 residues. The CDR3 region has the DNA TGTGCCAGTAGTATAAAAGCGGGATTAAAGTACAATGAGCAGTTCTTC. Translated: CASSIKAGLKYNEQFF.

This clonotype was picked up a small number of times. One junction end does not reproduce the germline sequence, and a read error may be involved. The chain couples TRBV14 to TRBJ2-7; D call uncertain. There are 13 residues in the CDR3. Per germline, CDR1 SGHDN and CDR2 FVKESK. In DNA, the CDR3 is TGTGCCAGCAGCCAAGGAGAAGGAGCGCCTCTCCACTTC. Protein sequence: CASSQGEGAPLHF.

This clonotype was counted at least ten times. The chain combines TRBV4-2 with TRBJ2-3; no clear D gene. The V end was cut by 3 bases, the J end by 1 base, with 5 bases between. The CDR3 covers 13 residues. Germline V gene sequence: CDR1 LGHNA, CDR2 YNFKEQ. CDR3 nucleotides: TGTGCCAGCAGCCAGAGTGGCACAGATACGCAGTATTTT. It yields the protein CASSQSGTDTQYF.

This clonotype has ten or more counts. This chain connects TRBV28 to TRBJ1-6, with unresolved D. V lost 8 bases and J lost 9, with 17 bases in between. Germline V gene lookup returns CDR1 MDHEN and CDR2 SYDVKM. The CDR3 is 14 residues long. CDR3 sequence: CASGLQAAGSPLHF. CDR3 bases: TGTGCCAGCGGACTTCAGGCCGCGGGTTCACCCCTCCACTTT. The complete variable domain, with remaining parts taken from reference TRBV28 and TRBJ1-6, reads DVKVTQSSRYLVKRTGEKVFLECVQDMDHENMFWYRQDPGLGLRLIYFSYDVKMKEKGDIPEGYSVSREKKERFSLILESASTNQTSMYLCASGLQAAGSPLHFGNGTRLTVT.

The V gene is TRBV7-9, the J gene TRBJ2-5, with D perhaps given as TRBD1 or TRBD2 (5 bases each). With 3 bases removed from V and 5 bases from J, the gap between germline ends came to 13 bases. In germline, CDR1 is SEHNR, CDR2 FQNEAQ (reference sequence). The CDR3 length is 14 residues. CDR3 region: CASSFYGTSETQYF. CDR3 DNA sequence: TGTGCCAGCAGCTTCTACGGGACCTCGGAGACCCAGTACTTC.